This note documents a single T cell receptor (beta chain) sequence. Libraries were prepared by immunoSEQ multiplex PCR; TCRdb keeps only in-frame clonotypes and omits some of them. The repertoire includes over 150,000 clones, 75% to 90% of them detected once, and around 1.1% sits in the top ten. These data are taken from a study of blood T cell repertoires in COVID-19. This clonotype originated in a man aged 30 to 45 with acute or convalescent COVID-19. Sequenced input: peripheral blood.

The CDR3 nucleotides are TGTGCCAGCAGTCTAACTCCAACTAGCGGGGTTTTAAGCTCCTACAATGAGCAGTTCTTC. Translated, it gives CASSLTPTSGVLSSYNEQFF. This chain connects TRBV28 to TRBJ2-1; 10 bases are a match to TRBD2. The CDR3 extends over 20 amino acids. V was clipped by 5 bases and J by 0 bases; unmatched bases: 16. The germline gives CDR1 MDHEN, CDR2 SYDVKM.